One and the same sample provided the 20 T cell receptor beta chains below, sequenced in a study of T cell responses to AZD1222 COVID-19 vaccine. Sequenced by immunoSEQ multiplex PCR; TCRdb stores in-frame clones only, minus some. The sample lists roughly 110,000 clones; approximately 90% were seen once. Sequencing was performed on peripheral blood, taken on day 0 of AZD1222 vaccination. The origin of the receptors is an adult in good health.

The chain couples TRBV6-2 or TRBV6-3 to TRBJ1-5, with a weak D call TRBD1 (6 bases). The CDR3 is 14 amino acids. In germline, CDR1 is MNHEY, CDR2 SVGEGT. Trimming removed 6 bases at V and 4 bases at J, with 13 bases between. In DNA, the CDR3 is TGTGCCAGCAGCCGACAGGATTTAAATCAGCCCCAGCATTTT. Protein: CASSRQDLNQPQHF.

The chain has TRBV19 and TRBJ1-2, with 7 bases lining up with TRBD1. The germline CDR1 and CDR2 sequences are LNHDA and SQIVND (reference sequence). The CDR3 has 13 amino acids. The trim removed 7 bases at V and 6 bases at J, leaving 8 bases unmatched. The CDR3 DNA is TGTGCCAGTACACAGAGGGGGCTGGATGGCTACACCTTC. It codes for CASTQRGLDGYTF.

The chain recombines TRBV7-9 with TRBJ1-1; D gene uncertain. The CDR3 extends over 14 amino acids. CDR1 is SEHNR and CDR2 is FQNEAQ in the germline V gene (reference sequence). V was clipped by 2 bases and J by 1 base, with 8 bases between them. The CDR3 region is CASSLKLGNTEAFF. The CDR3 DNA is TGTGCCAGCAGCTTAAAACTGGGGAACACTGAAGCTTTCTTT. Together with reference TRBV7-9 and TRBJ1-1, the CDR3 gives the full variable domain: DTGVSQNPRHKITKRGQNVTFRCDPISEHNRLYWYRQTLGQGPEFLTYFQNEAQLEKSRLLSDRFSAERPKGSFSTLEIQRTEQGDSAMYLCASSLKLGNTEAFFGQGTRLTVV.

The chain combines TRBV10-1 with TRBJ2-2, with D unclear. Trimming cost V 7 bases and J 0 bases, with 6 bases left between them. This CDR3 region has 13 residues. Germline CDR1 reads WNHNN; CDR2 reads SYGVQD (reference sequence). CDR3 sequence (DNA): TGCGCCAGCACTGATACGAACACCGGGGAGCTGTTTTTT. It translates to CASTDTNTGELFF.

DNA of the CDR3: TGTGCCAGCCCGAGGACAGGATCGACTGAAGCTTTCTTT. Encoded protein: CASPRTGSTEAFF. This chain uses TRBV6-6 with TRBJ1-1; TRBD1 matches at 7 bases. J lost 5 bases, V lost 8 bases, and 8 bases had no gene match. Germline V CDR1 and CDR2: MNHNY, SVGAGI (reference sequence). The CDR3 contains 13 residues.

V gene TRBV2 combines with J gene TRBJ1-1, with D unclear. The CDR3 spans 13 residues. Per the germline V gene, CDR1 is SNHLY and CDR2 is FYNNEI. V lost 2 bases, J lost 1 base, and 5 bases lay in between. The CDR3 DNA sequence: TGTGCCAGCAGTGAACATCAGAACACTGAAGCTTTCTTT. Its protein product is CASSEHQNTEAFF.

The chain recombines TRBV3-1 (or the pseudogene TRBV3-2) with TRBJ2-2; no firm D call. The germline V gene has CDR1 LGHDT and CDR2 YNNKEL (reference sequence). CDR3 length equals 14 residues. Trimming took off 6 bases at V and 1 base at J, with 9 bases between the two ends. The CDR3 coding sequence is TGTGCCAGCAGACCGACCCGGAACACCGGGGAGCTGTTTTTT. This sequence encodes CASRPTRNTGELFF.

The chain combines TRBV30 with TRBJ1-2; the D gene is possibly TRBD1 (5 bases). The CDR3 sequence is 12 residues long. Germline V gives CDR1 GTSNPN, CDR2 SVGIG (reference sequence). This CDR3 is CASGLSGYGYTF. In DNA, the CDR3 is TGTGCTTCAGGGCTTTCGGGGTATGGCTACACCTTC.

The chain links TRBV3-1 (or the pseudogene TRBV3-2) to TRBJ2-7, with D unclear. V lost 4 bases and J 8 bases, leaving 12 bases between the germline ends. The CDR3 has 12 residues. The germline gives CDR1 LGHDT, CDR2 YNNKEL (reference sequence). The DNA for the CDR3 is TGTGCCAGCAGCCCGAAAAGTGGTCAGCAGTACTTC. This codes for CASSPKSGQQYF.

The rearrangement uses TRBV9 and TRBJ2-2; 10 positions agree with TRBD1. CDR3 length: 15 amino acids. Losses at the gene ends were 2 bases for V and 4 bases for J; bases not matched to a gene: 2. Germline CDR1 and CDR2: SGDLS and YYNGEE. CDR3 DNA sequence: TGTGCCAGCAGCGTGACAGGGGGCTCCACCGGGGAGCTGTTTTTT. It encodes CASSVTGGSTGELFF.

CDR3 in amino acids: CATSRGGTVNEQFF. In nucleotides, the CDR3 is TGTGCCACCAGCAGAGGCGGGACAGTCAATGAGCAGTTCTTC. This chain links TRBV15 with TRBJ2-1; maybe TRBD1 (7 bases). The germline V gene has CDR1 LNHNV and CDR2 YYDKDF (reference sequence). CDR3 size: 14 residues. The V end was cut by 1 base, the J end by 6 bases, with 10 bases between.

This clone has only one observation. The CDR3 loop is CASSVGHGNRVGGYTF. DNA of the CDR3: TGTGCCAGCAGCGTCGGCCATGGAAACAGGGTGGGAGGCTACACCTTC. The V call is TRBV9, the J call TRBJ1-2; D is perhaps TRBD1 (6 bases). The germline V and J ends were trimmed by 2 bases and 8 bases, with 22 bases remaining between them. CDR3 length: 16 amino acids. In germline, CDR1 is SGDLS, CDR2 YYNGEE.

The rearrangement links TRBV27 to TRBJ2-7; perhaps D is TRBD1 or TRBD2 (5 bases each). The CDR3 is made up of 15 amino acids. V lost 2 bases and J 6 bases, leaving 17 bases between the germline ends. CDR1 is MNHEY, CDR2 SMNVEV, per germline (reference sequence). CDR3 DNA sequence: TGTGCCAGCAGTTTAGGGGGTGTCAGGCGGTCCGAGCAGTACTTC. Translating gives CASSLGGVRRSEQYF.

This chain uses TRBV10-3 with TRBJ1-6; 9 bases fit TRBD1. Germline lookup yields CDR1 ENHRY and CDR2 SYGVKD. The trim removed 5 bases at V and 8 bases at J, leaving 4 bases unmatched. This CDR3 region has 14 residues. CDR3 DNA sequence: TGTGCCATCAGTACAGGGGGCGGGGATTCACCCCTCCACTTT. Its protein is CAISTGGGDSPLHF.

The J gene is TRBJ2-4, the V gene TRBV10-2, with 16 bases matching TRBD2. CDR3 length equals 21 residues. CDR1 and CDR2 (germline): WSHSY, SAAADI. V gave up 1 base and J gave up 1 base; unmatched junction bases: 10. Here the CDR3 reads CASSELFGTSGGAFAKNIQYF. The CDR3 DNA follows: TGCGCCAGCAGTGAGTTATTTGGGACTAGCGGGGGGGCCTTTGCCAAAAACATTCAGTACTTC.

Notes on this clone: Germline is not matched at one junction end, which may reflect a read error. This CDR3 reads CASSAGGAGLF. The DNA of the CDR3 is TGTGCCAGCAGCGCGGGGGGAGCGGGGTTATTC. The chain is built from TRBV12-3 or TRBV12-4 and TRBJ1-2, with D tentatively TRBD1 (5 bases). The CDR3 totals 11 residues.

V gene TRBV21-1 combines with J gene TRBJ1-1. TRBV21-1 is annotated as a pseudogene. This CDR3 is 11 amino acids long. The CDR3 loop is CASSKGPEAFF. The CDR3 nucleotides are TGTGCCAGCAGCAAAGGACCTGAAGCTTTCTTT.

The rearrangement links TRBV3-1 (or the pseudogene TRBV3-2) to TRBJ1-1; no clear D. The germline CDR1 and CDR2 sequences are LGHDT and YNNKEL (reference sequence). This CDR3 spans 13 amino acids. The ends were cut back, 1 base at V and 4 bases at J, with 7 bases in the middle. The CDR3 region is CASSQVQATEAFF. CDR3 nucleotide sequence: TGTGCCAGCAGCCAAGTTCAGGCCACTGAAGCTTTCTTT.

The chain recombines TRBV2 with TRBJ2-3; 12 bases are shared with TRBD2. J was trimmed by 6 bases and V by 6 bases; bases with no gene match: 10. Germline V gives CDR1 SNHLY, CDR2 FYNNEI. The CDR3 covers 16 residues. CDR3 residues: CASSPRSGLAGDTQYF. The DNA for the CDR3 is TGTGCCAGCAGCCCTCGATCGGGACTAGCGGGCGATACGCAGTATTTT.

With regard to this clone: At one end the junction does not follow the germline gene, possibly because of a read error. CDR3 sequence: CASSLRDHSDAFF. The CDR3 DNA reads TGTGCCAGCAGCCTCCGGGACCACTCTGATGCTTTCTTT. The V and J genes are TRBV12-3 or TRBV12-4 and TRBJ1-1, with D maybe TRBD1 (5 bases). The CDR3 contains 13 residues.